This T cell receptor (beta chain) was obtained from a study of blood T cell repertoires in COVID-19. Germline V gives CDR1 SGHVS, CDR2 FQNEAQ. The length of the CDR3 is 16 residues. Germline trimming cut 0 bases from V and 6 bases from J; bases unmatched to any gene: 8. Repertoires were generated with immunoSEQ multiplex PCR, while TCRdb's copy carries only in-frame clones and drops some. The sample shows about 350,000 clones, about 88% of them seen only once. The sequencing sample was made of PBMCs or T cells enriched from blood (not recorded which). The sequence came from a woman aged 25 to 39 who had recovered from COVID-19. The rearrangement uses TRBV7-8 and TRBJ2-7; TRBD1 agrees at 10 bases. The DNA of the CDR3 is TGTGCCAGCAGCTTAGCGGGCGGGACAGGGGTACTCGAGCAGTACTTC. This translates into CASSLAGGTGVLEQYF.